Listed here are 15 T cell receptor beta chains from one sample, sequenced in a study of blood T cell repertoires in COVID-19. Clones were read by immunoSEQ multiplex PCR, and TCRdb kept only the in-frame ones, dropping some. The sample lists some 300,000 clones, nearly 90% occurring once. Material for sequencing was PBMCs or T cells enriched from blood (not recorded which). The receptors shown here come from a woman under 40 who had recovered from COVID-19.

The chain carries TRBV25-1 and TRBJ2-5; the D gene is possibly TRBD1 (6 bases). Deletions cut 5 bases from V and 0 bases from J, with 13 bases between. The CDR3 is 15 residues long. Germline assignment: CDR1 MGHDK and CDR2 SYGVNS. The CDR3 spells CASSNNDRYQETQYF. The CDR3 bases are TGTGCCAGCAGTAACAATGACAGGTACCAAGAGACCCAGTACTTC.

V and J are TRBV6-5 and TRBJ2-5; D possibly corresponds to TRBD1 (7 bases). The CDR3 loop spans 14 amino acids. V was trimmed by 7 bases and J by 4 bases, leaving 16 bases between them. Germline V gene lookup returns CDR1 MNHEY and CDR2 SVGAGI. CDR3 in amino acids: CASIGRQGGETQYF. CDR3 sequence (DNA): TGTGCCAGCATTGGGAGACAGGGAGGAGAGACCCAGTACTTC.

The V and J genes are TRBV6-5 and TRBJ1-1; unclear D gene. This CDR3 is built from 14 residues. CDR1 and CDR2 from the germline V gene are MNHEY and SVGAGI. V lost 2 bases to trimming and J lost 2 bases, with 9 bases between them. CDR3 coding DNA: TGTGCCAGCAGTTACGGACGGGGAAACACTGAAGCTTTCTTT. Translating gives CASSYGRGNTEAFF.

This sequence joins TRBV27 and TRBJ2-2, with TRBD2 matching over 7 bases. CDR3 length: 17 amino acids. The V gene end was trimmed by 3 bases and the J gene end by 4 bases; junction bases not matched to a gene: 11. The germline V gene has CDR1 MNHEY and CDR2 SMNVEV (reference sequence). In nucleotides, the CDR3 is TGTGCCAGCAGTTTGGGAGACATTGGGGAGGGCACCGGGGAGCTGTTTTTT. Protein sequence: CASSLGDIGEGTGELFF.

The rearrangement links TRBV16 to TRBJ2-7; 7 bases align to TRBD1. The germline gives CDR1 KGHSY, CDR2 FQNENV. J lost 2 bases, V lost 1 base, and 14 bases had no gene match. The CDR3 sequence is 18 residues long. The CDR3 here is CASSQLSRMSGGTYEQYF. The CDR3 DNA reads as TGTGCCAGCAGCCAATTAAGTAGGATGTCAGGGGGAACCTACGAGCAGTACTTC.

The chain links TRBV19 to TRBJ2-2; D possibly corresponds to TRBD1 (5 bases). The V gene lost 3 bases and the J gene lost 5 bases, with 13 bases spanning the gap. Germline assignment: CDR1 LNHDA and CDR2 SQIVND (reference sequence). This CDR3 is 15 amino acids long. The CDR3 DNA follows: TGTGCCAGTAGTATGGGGCCACGGCGTACCGGGGAGCTGTTTTTT. It is translated as CASSMGPRRTGELFF.

The V call is TRBV7-3, the J call TRBJ2-5; TRBD2 aligns across 7 bases. CDR3 size: 15 residues. From germline, CDR1 is SGHTA and CDR2 FQGTGA. The V gene end was trimmed by 5 bases and the J gene end by 3 bases; junction bases not matched to a gene: 9. The CDR3 region has the DNA TGTGCCAGCAGCCGTTACGGGGGGTATGAAGAGACCCAGTACTTC. It yields the protein CASSRYGGYEETQYF.

The V gene is TRBV2, the J gene TRBJ2-5; possible D gene TRBD2, 5 bases. The CDR3 consists of 13 residues. With 7 bases removed from V and 6 bases from J, the gap between germline ends came to 15 bases. CDR1 and CDR2 from the germline V gene are SNHLY and FYNNEI. In nucleotides, the CDR3 is TGTGCCAGCATGAGAGGGTTTGGAAAGACCCAGTACTTC. Translated, it gives CASMRGFGKTQYF.

This sequence joins TRBV7-2 and TRBJ1-2; 8 bases agree with TRBD1. Losses at the gene ends were 5 bases for V and 5 bases for J; bases not matched to a gene: 7. The CDR3 length is 14 residues. The germline V gene encodes CDR1 SGHTA and CDR2 FQGNSA. CDR3 coding DNA: TGTGCCAGCAGCCCCCGGACAGGGCTTTATGGCTACACCTTC. Translated, it gives CASSPRTGLYGYTF.

The rearrangement joins TRBV28 to TRBJ2-7; maybe TRBD1 (6 bases). This CDR3 spans 14 amino acids. V dropped 6 bases and J dropped 6 bases, with 18 bases sitting between them. CDR1 MDHEN and CDR2 SYDVKM come from the germline V gene. CDR3 in DNA: TGTGCCAGCAGCCTCACCGGGATCAGGGGCGAGCAGTACTTC. Amino acids: CASSLTGIRGEQYF.

The chain recombines TRBV29-1 with TRBJ1-1, with 10 bases that match TRBD1. V was pared by 6 bases and J by 0 bases, with 7 bases of the junction left unmatched. Germline assignment: CDR1 SQVTM and CDR2 ANQGSEA. The CDR3 contains 15 residues. In DNA, the CDR3 is TGCAGCGTCGCTCCGGGACAGGGGTTGAACACTGAAGCTTTCTTT. This translates into CSVAPGQGLNTEAFF.

About this clone itself: Other DNA sequences from this sample encode an identical CDR3 as well. V gene TRBV29-1 combines with J gene TRBJ2-5; D not certain. This CDR3 has 10 residues. With 2 bases removed from V and 5 bases from J, the gap between germline ends came to 3 bases. Germline values: CDR1 SQVTM, CDR2 ANQGSEA. The CDR3 nucleotides are TGCAGCGTTGAACAGGAGACCCAGTACTTC. Encoded protein: CSVEQETQYF.

The CDR3 bases are TGCAGCGTCTCCAACAGGAACACTGAAGCTTTCTTT. It translates to CSVSNRNTEAFF. The chain links TRBV29-1 to TRBJ1-1; no firm D call. Germline V gene lookup returns CDR1 SQVTM and CDR2 ANQGSEA. V lost 6 bases and J lost 1, with 9 bases in between. The CDR3 covers 12 residues.

This rearrangement joins TRBV6-1 to TRBJ1-5, with no clear D. The CDR3 runs to 15 residues. Looked up from germline, CDR1 is MNHNS and CDR2 is SASEGT. Trimming pared 1 base from V and 0 bases from J, leaving 7 bases between. CDR3 DNA: TGTGCCAGCAGTGAAGTTAGAAGTAGCAATCAGCCCCAGCATTTT. It specifies CASSEVRSSNQPQHF.

This chain links TRBV2 with TRBJ2-3; tentatively, D is TRBD2 (5 bases). The CDR3 spans 17 residues. V gave up 0 bases and J gave up 1 base, with 14 bases separating them. Germline assignment: CDR1 SNHLY and CDR2 FYNNEI. The CDR3 loop reads CASSEARVAYRTDTQYF. Written as DNA, the CDR3 is TGTGCCAGCAGTGAAGCGAGGGTGGCGTACCGCACAGATACGCAGTATTTT.